Listed here are 14 T cell receptor beta chains from one sample, sequenced in a study of T cell responses to AZD1222 COVID-19 vaccine. Data came from immunoSEQ multiplex PCR; TCRdb stores just in-frame clones and leaves some out. Among 150,000 to 200,000 clones listed, 85% to 95% were seen once. The sequences come from peripheral blood, collected on day 0 of AZD1222 vaccination. The receptors stem from an adult in good health.

This clone appeared a single time. This sequence joins TRBV5-4 and TRBJ1-1; a possible D gene is TRBD1 (6 bases). CDR3 length: 13 residues. The germline V gene encodes CDR1 SGHNT and CDR2 YYREEE (reference sequence). V was trimmed by 2 bases and J by 7 bases, leaving 12 bases between them. The CDR3 bases are TGTGCCAGCAGCTTTGGGCAGGACAGTGAAGCTTTCTTT. Translation gives CASSFGQDSEAFF.

The V gene is TRBV5-4, the J gene TRBJ2-1; possibly TRBD1 or TRBD2 for D (6 bases each). V was trimmed by 3 bases and J by 7 bases, leaving 11 bases between them. This CDR3 has 13 residues. Germline values: CDR1 SGHNT, CDR2 YYREEE (reference sequence). CDR3 sequence reads: CASSSRGENEQFF. DNA of the CDR3: TGTGCCAGCAGCTCGAGGGGGGAGAATGAGCAGTTCTTC.

V gene TRBV5-1 combines with J gene TRBJ1-3; D gene ambiguous. The CDR3 is 14 amino acids. The germline gives CDR1 SGHRS, CDR2 YFSETQ. Trimming stripped 3 bases from V and 0 bases from J, with 7 bases between. The CDR3 bases are TGCGCCAGCAGCTCGACCATCTCTGGAAACACCATATATTTT. Amino acid sequence: CASSSTISGNTIYF.

The chain combines TRBV24-1 with TRBJ2-2; 7 nucleotides line up with TRBD1. Trimming at V came to 1 base and at J to 5 bases, leaving 3 bases not matched to a gene. The CDR3 totals 15 residues. Germline values: CDR1 KGHDR, CDR2 SFDVKD. CDR3 region: CATSDLQGLTGELFF. CDR3 in DNA: TGTGCCACCAGTGATTTACAGGGGCTAACCGGGGAGCTGTTTTTT.

The chain links TRBV9 to TRBJ1-1, with D hard to call. The germline V gene has CDR1 SGDLS and CDR2 YYNGEE. The CDR3 is made up of 14 amino acids. V was trimmed by 0 bases and J by 11 bases, leaving 17 bases between them. The CDR3 reads CASSVGLNGVEAFF. CDR3 in DNA: TGTGCCAGCAGCGTAGGTCTAAACGGGGTTGAGGCTTTCTTT.

The CDR3 region has the DNA TGTGCCAGCAGTTACGAGGGGAACACTGAAGCTTTCTTT. This gives the protein CASSYEGNTEAFF. V is TRBV6-5 and J is TRBJ1-1; D is uncertain. The germline V and J ends were trimmed by 2 bases and 1 base, with 5 bases remaining between them. The CDR3 sequence is 13 residues long. The germline gives CDR1 MNHEY, CDR2 SVGAGI.

The chain combines TRBV4-1 with TRBJ1-5; D not certain. Looked up from germline, CDR1 is MGHRA and CDR2 is YSYEKL. The V gene lost 3 bases and the J gene lost 2 bases, with 11 bases spanning the gap. The CDR3 has 15 residues. For the CDR3, the DNA is TGCGCCAGCAGCCAGGTGGGCGTACGCAATCAGCCCCAGCATTTT. This gives the protein CASSQVGVRNQPQHF.

The chain carries TRBV11-3 and TRBJ1-1; a weak D match, TRBD1 (5 bases). V was trimmed by 1 base and J by 1 base, leaving 7 bases between them. This CDR3 is built from 14 residues. Germline values: CDR1 SGHNT, CDR2 YENEEA. Here the CDR3 reads CASSLGGANTEAFF. The CDR3 nucleotides read TGTGCCAGCAGCTTAGGGGGCGCGAACACTGAAGCTTTCTTT.

The chain links TRBV11-1 to TRBJ1-1; D uncertain. Germline CDR1 reads SGHAT; CDR2 reads FQDESV (reference sequence). The CDR3 loop spans 13 amino acids. V gave up 5 bases and J gave up 3 bases, with 10 bases separating them. The CDR3 sequence: CASSRGAYTEAFF. The DNA for the CDR3 is TGTGCCAGCAGCCGTGGCGCGTACACTGAAGCTTTCTTT.

The rearrangement links TRBV30 to TRBJ2-3, with 10 bases aligning to TRBD1. V was pared by 7 bases and J by 3 bases, with 4 bases of the junction left unmatched. Germline CDR1 reads GTSNPN; CDR2 reads SVGIG (reference sequence). CDR3 length: 13 amino acids. CDR3 coding DNA: TGTGCCTTTCGACAGGGGGCAACAGATACGCAGTATTTT. It codes for CAFRQGATDTQYF.

V and J are TRBV10-1 and TRBJ1-1, with D hard to call. Germline V gene sequence: CDR1 WNHNN, CDR2 SYGVQD (reference sequence). The CDR3 runs to 12 residues. V lost 0 bases and J 5 bases, leaving 4 bases between the germline ends. This CDR3 reads CASSESGTEAFF. The CDR3 DNA reads TGCGCCAGCAGTGAGTCGGGGACTGAAGCTTTCTTT.

This clone was seen only once. The V call is TRBV6-5, the J call TRBJ2-2, with D maybe TRBD2 (6 bases). The CDR3 extends over 15 amino acids. The ends were cut back, 3 bases at V and 3 bases at J, with 11 bases in the middle. Looked up from germline, CDR1 is MNHEY and CDR2 is SVGAGI. CDR3 protein: CASSYLGRHTGELFF. As DNA, the CDR3 is TGTGCCAGCAGTTATCTCGGGAGACACACCGGGGAGCTGTTTTTT.

The V gene is TRBV7-2, the J gene TRBJ2-5, with 16 bases matching TRBD2. Germline loops: CDR1 SGHTA, CDR2 FQGNSA. The ends lost 5 bases at V and 4 bases at J; junction bases unmatched: 7. The CDR3 length is 17 residues. The CDR3 DNA follows: TGTGCCAGCAGCGCCGGGACTAGCGGGGGGGCCCCAGAGACCCAGTACTTC. This codes for CASSAGTSGGAPETQYF.

The chain is built from TRBV9 and TRBJ2-7, with 7 bases fitting TRBD1. This CDR3 spans 16 amino acids. V trimming: 3 bases; J trimming: 0 bases; junction bases outside the gene matches: 9. Germline V lookup: CDR1 SGDLS, CDR2 YYNGEE. CDR3 in amino acids: CASSEGATGSSYEQYF. The CDR3 DNA reads TGTGCCAGCAGCGAGGGGGCGACGGGGAGCTCCTACGAGCAGTACTTC. The full variable domain, completed using reference TRBV9 and TRBJ2-7, is DSGVTQTPKHLITATGQRVTLRCSPRSGDLSVYWYQQSLDQGLQFLIQYYNGEERAKGNILERFSAQQFPDLHSELNLSSLELGDSALYFCASSEGATGSSYEQYFGPGTRLTVT.